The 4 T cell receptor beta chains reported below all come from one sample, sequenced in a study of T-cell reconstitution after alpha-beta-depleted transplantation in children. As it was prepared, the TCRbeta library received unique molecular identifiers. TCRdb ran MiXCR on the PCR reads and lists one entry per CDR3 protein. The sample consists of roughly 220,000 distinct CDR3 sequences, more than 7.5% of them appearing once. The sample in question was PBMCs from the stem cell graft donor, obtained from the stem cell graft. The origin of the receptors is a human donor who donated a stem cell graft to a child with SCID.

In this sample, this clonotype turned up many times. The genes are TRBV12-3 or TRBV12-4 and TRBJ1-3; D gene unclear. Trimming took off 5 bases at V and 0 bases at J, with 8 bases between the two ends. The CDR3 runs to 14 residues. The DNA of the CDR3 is TGTGCCAGCAGTCAGGCCCTCTCTGGAAACACCATATATTTT. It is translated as CASSQALSGNTIYF.

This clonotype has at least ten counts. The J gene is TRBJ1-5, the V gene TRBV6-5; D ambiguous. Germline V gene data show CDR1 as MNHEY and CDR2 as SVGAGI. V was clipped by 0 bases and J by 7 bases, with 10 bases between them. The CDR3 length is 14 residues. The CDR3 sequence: CASSYSGPDQPQHF. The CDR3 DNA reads TGTGCCAGCAGTTACTCCGGCCCGGACCAGCCCCAGCATTTT.

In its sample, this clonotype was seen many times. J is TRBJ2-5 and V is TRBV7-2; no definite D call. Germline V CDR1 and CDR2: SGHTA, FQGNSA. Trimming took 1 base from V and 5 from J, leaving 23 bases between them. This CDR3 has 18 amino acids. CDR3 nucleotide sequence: TGTGCCAGCAGCTTAGGAAGTGTCAGGACGCCAGAGGAGGAGACCCAGTACTTC. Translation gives CASSLGSVRTPEEETQYF.

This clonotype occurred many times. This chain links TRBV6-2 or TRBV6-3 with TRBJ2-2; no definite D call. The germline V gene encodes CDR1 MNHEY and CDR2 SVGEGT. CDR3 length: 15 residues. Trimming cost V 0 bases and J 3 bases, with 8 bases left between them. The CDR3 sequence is CASSYSPGYTGELFF. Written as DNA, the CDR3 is TGTGCCAGCAGTTACTCGCCAGGCTACACCGGGGAGCTGTTTTTT.